This T cell receptor (beta chain) came from a study of blood T cell repertoires in COVID-19. The method was immunoSEQ multiplex PCR; TCRdb's version includes in-frame clones alone and lacks a portion of them. The profile shows roughly 79,000 clones, 87% of them singletons. The CDR3 totals 15 residues. The ends lost 2 bases at V and 9 bases at J; junction bases unmatched: 8. CDR1 is MNHEY and CDR2 is SMNVEV in the germline V gene (reference sequence). The clonotype was recovered from a woman aged 45-59 years with acute or convalescent COVID-19. Sequences were obtained from peripheral blood. The chain carries TRBV27 and TRBJ2-3, with TRBD1 matching over 10 bases. CDR3 sequence: CASSLSGTGVGTQYF. The CDR3, as DNA: TGTGCCAGCAGTTTAAGTGGGACAGGGGTTGGGACGCAGTATTTT.